One sample yielded the 30 T cell receptor beta chains listed below, sequenced in a study of identical twins. In TCRdb, the 5' RACE reads were re-called with MiXCR into one record per CDR3 protein. The sample holds around 1.7 million distinct CDR3 sequences; roughly a third are singletons and the top ten take around 0.25%. Sequencing used cord blood. These receptors originate from a newborn girl in good health.

J is TRBJ2-5 and V is TRBV20-1; 7 nucleotides line up with TRBD2. The J call is uncertain, as TRBJ2-7 better fits the DNA end. CDR3 length equals 13 residues. Germline V gives CDR1 DFQATT, CDR2 SNEGSKA (reference sequence). The CDR3 here is CSARTSTYYEQYF. The CDR3 DNA reads as TGCAGTGCTAGGACTAGCACCTACTACGAGCAGTACTTC.

The CDR3 nucleotides read TGCAGTGCTGGGACAGGGGGCGACGAGCAGTACTTC. Its protein is CSAGTGGDEQYF. The V call is TRBV20-1, the J call TRBJ2-4, with TRBD1 matching 12 bases. The DNA matches TRBJ2-7 better at its end, which makes the J call doubtful. The germline gives CDR1 DFQATT, CDR2 SNEGSKA (reference sequence). The CDR3 runs to 12 residues.

This sequence joins TRBV24-1 and TRBJ2-7, with 7 bases matching TRBD1. The CDR3 contains 15 residues. V gave up 4 bases and J gave up 7 bases; unmatched junction bases: 12. Germline assignment: CDR1 KGHDR and CDR2 SFDVKD. CDR3 protein: CATSDHRQGDNEQYF. The CDR3 region has the DNA TGTGCCACCAGTGACCATCGACAGGGCGACAATGAGCAGTACTTC.

This clonotype was found a few times. This chain uses TRBV4-1 with TRBJ1-2; no clear D gene. The CDR3 extends over 15 amino acids. The V gene lost 1 base and the J gene lost 4 bases, with 13 bases spanning the gap. Germline V gene sequence: CDR1 MGHRA, CDR2 YSYEKL. The DNA for the CDR3 is TGCGCCAGCAGCCAAGGTCCAAGGTCCACCTATGGCTACACCTTC. It is translated as CASSQGPRSTYGYTF.

This chain joins TRBV3-1 and TRBJ2-4; maybe TRBD1 (5 bases). The J call is uncertain, as TRBJ2-5 better fits the DNA end. This CDR3 region has 13 residues. Per the germline V gene, CDR1 is LGHDT and CDR2 is YNNKEL (reference sequence). This chain's CDR3 is CANRKAGLETQYF. CDR3 coding DNA: TGTGCCAACAGGAAGGCAGGGTTGGAGACCCAGTACTTC.

This rearrangement joins TRBV9 to TRBJ1-2; TRBD1 agrees at 8 bases. CDR1 and CDR2 (germline): SGDLS, YYNGEE. V dropped 0 bases and J dropped 3; count of bases not matched to a gene: 10. This CDR3 contains 17 residues. DNA for the CDR3: TGTGCCAGCAGCGTAGGGACAGGGTTGGTTGAGGACTATGGCTACACCTTC. This translates into CASSVGTGLVEDYGYTF.

V gene TRBV14 combines with J gene TRBJ1-2; the match to TRBD1 covers 8 bases. V trimming: 4 bases; J trimming: 8 bases; junction bases outside the gene matches: 3. CDR1 SGHDN and CDR2 FVKESK come from the germline V gene. The CDR3 is made up of 12 amino acids. CDR3 nucleotides: TGTGCCAGCAGCCCCCACAGGGGGGGCTACACCTTC. The encoded protein is CASSPHRGGYTF.

The chain employs TRBV4-1 and TRBJ1-4; the D is unclear. The CDR3 sequence is 17 residues long. With 0 bases removed from V and 0 bases from J, the gap between germline ends came to 11 bases. From germline, CDR1 is MGHRA and CDR2 YSYEKL. CDR3 in amino acids: CASSQEPSVATNEKLFF. The CDR3 DNA follows: TGCGCCAGCAGCCAAGAACCCTCGGTTGCAACTAATGAAAAACTGTTTTTT.

This clonotype showed up just a few times. V and J are TRBV2 and TRBJ2-7, with no clear D. CDR1 SNHLY and CDR2 FYNNEI come from the germline V gene. The CDR3 totals 14 residues. V lost 4 bases, J lost 0 bases, and 10 bases lay in between. CDR3 sequence reads: CASSVGISSYEQYF. In DNA form, the CDR3 reads TGTGCCAGCAGTGTTGGCATTTCCTCCTACGAGCAGTACTTC.

This clonotype was observed once. The chain links TRBV29-1 to TRBJ2-5; 9 bases line up with TRBD1. The DNA end lines up better with TRBJ2-1; the J call may be wrong. This CDR3 is 12 amino acids long. The germline gives CDR1 SQVTM, CDR2 ANQGSEA. The CDR3 nucleotides read TGCAGCGCTCGACAGGGGGGAGAGACCCAGTTCTTC. This codes for CSARQGGETQFF.

In regard to this clonotype: One base away lies a much larger clone, so this may be a sequencing read error. The chain has TRBV18 and TRBJ2-5; D unclear. Deletions cut 3 bases from V and 11 bases from J, with 13 bases between. The CDR3 has 12 amino acids. Germline lookup yields CDR1 KGHSH and CDR2 LQKENI. CDR3 amino acids: CASSPRLDEQYF. The CDR3, as DNA: TGTGCCAGCTCACCTAGGTTGGATGAGCAGTACTTC.

The V and J genes are TRBV12-3 or TRBV12-4 and TRBJ1-2, with no clear D. CDR3 length: 14 amino acids. V was trimmed by 5 bases and J by 8 bases, leaving 18 bases between them. As DNA, the CDR3 is TGTGCCAGCAGTCGGGGAGGACGGGCTAGGGGCTACACCTTC. Its translation is CASSRGGRARGYTF.

The rearrangement links TRBV6-1 to TRBJ2-5, with D tentatively TRBD2 (6 bases). V shed 6 bases and J shed 7 bases, with 15 bases lying between them. The CDR3 is made up of 13 amino acids. Germline assignment: CDR1 MNHNS and CDR2 SASEGT. The CDR3 sequence: CASRSGLKATQYF. The DNA for the CDR3 is TGTGCCAGCAGATCGGGACTCAAAGCGACCCAGTACTTC.

A note on this clonotype: A read error may explain this, as a much larger clone is one base away. The chain uses TRBV5-6 and TRBJ2-1; D remains ambiguous. The germline gives CDR1 SGHDT, CDR2 YYEEEE. This CDR3 has 11 amino acids. This chain's CDR3 is CACSLGIEQFF. CDR3 DNA: TGTGCCTGCAGCTTAGGGATTGAGCAGTTCTTC.

V usage is TRBV2 and J usage is TRBJ2-5; no clear D gene. Germline CDR1 and CDR2: SNHLY and FYNNEI. The ends were cut back, 0 bases at V and 2 bases at J, with 13 bases in the middle. The CDR3 length is 16 residues. Written as DNA, the CDR3 is TGTGCCAGCAGTGAAGCGAAACCTAGGGCACAAGAGACCCAGTACTTC. This encodes CASSEAKPRAQETQYF.

The chain's CDR3 is CASSRPRLAGTYNEQFF. The CDR3 region has the DNA TGTGCCAGTAGCCGACCCCGACTAGCGGGAACCTACAATGAGCAGTTCTTC. This chain joins TRBV19 and TRBJ2-1; TRBD2 agrees at 11 bases. The CDR3 totals 17 residues. V trimming: 6 bases; J trimming: 2 bases; junction bases outside the gene matches: 9. Germline V gene data show CDR1 as LNHDA and CDR2 as SQIVND (reference sequence).

This clonotype was counted a few times. V usage is TRBV6-1 and J usage is TRBJ2-3, with a possible D match to TRBD2 (5 bases). V was shortened by 3 bases and J by 0 bases, with 10 bases between the two germline ends. Germline V lookup: CDR1 MNHNS, CDR2 SASEGT. The CDR3 extends over 15 amino acids. The CDR3 nucleotides are TGTGCCAGCAGTGATCTAAGCGGTAGCACAGATACGCAGTATTTT. This codes for CASSDLSGSTDTQYF.

The chain is built from TRBV6-7 and TRBJ2-7, with 7 bases fitting TRBD1. TRBV6-7 is an ORF; its function is uncertain. The CDR3 sequence is 13 residues long. Unmatched junction bases numbered 8, after V lost 10 bases and J lost 2 bases. CDR3 loop: CATVTGTTYEQYF. In DNA form, the CDR3 reads TGTGCCACCGTGACAGGGACAACCTACGAGCAGTACTTC.

The rearrangement uses TRBV27 and TRBJ1-6; D is unresolved. This CDR3 is built from 15 residues. CDR1 and CDR2 from the germline V gene are MNHEY and SMNVEV (reference sequence). V was cut by 5 bases and J by 7 bases, with 15 bases left in between. CDR3 nucleotide sequence: TGTGCCAGCAGTCCGACGGGGAGGGAGAATTCACCCCTCCACTTT. Its translation is CASSPTGRENSPLHF.

This clonotype was recorded a few times. The chain combines TRBV27 with TRBJ2-5; a possible D gene is TRBD2 (7 bases). V was cut by 6 bases and J by 5 bases, with 19 bases left in between. CDR1 and CDR2 (germline): MNHEY, SMNVEV (reference sequence). This CDR3 comprises 15 residues. DNA of the CDR3: TGTGCCAGCAGCTCGGGGGCCTCCGGGGGGGAGACCCAGTACTTC. Translating it yields CASSSGASGGETQYF.

The V and J genes are TRBV7-8 and TRBJ2-5; D possibly corresponds to TRBD2 (5 bases). V was pared by 4 bases and J by 3 bases, with 15 bases between. The CDR3 spans 15 residues. Germline V CDR1 and CDR2: SGHVS, FQNEAQ. The chain's CDR3 is CASSSAGILKETQYF. The CDR3 bases are TGTGCCAGCAGCTCGGCCGGGATACTGAAAGAGACCCAGTACTTC.

With respect to this clonotype: A single base separates this from a much larger clone, so it may be a read error. V usage is TRBV27 and J usage is TRBJ1-2, with unresolved D. From germline, CDR1 is MNHEY and CDR2 SMNVEV (reference sequence). The CDR3 extends over 13 amino acids. CDR3 sequence (DNA): TGTGCCAGCAGTTTATCGTCTATTTATGGCAACACCTTC. Its translation: CASSLSSIYGNTF.

The chain is built from TRBV10-3 and TRBJ2-5; D is unclear. The CDR3 length is 13 residues. Germline CDR1 is ENHRY and CDR2 is SYGVKD. V shed 7 bases and J shed 11 bases, with 20 bases lying between them. In DNA, the CDR3 is TGTGCCATCAAAAGGGTGAGAGGCTATGAGCAGTACTTC. Translation gives CAIKRVRGYEQYF.

The genes are TRBV11-2 and TRBJ1-6, with TRBD1 matching over 8 bases. Germline values: CDR1 SGHAT, CDR2 FQNNGV. There are 18 residues in the CDR3. Trimming cost V 1 base and J 5 bases; bases outside gene matches: 10. CDR3 in amino acids: CASSLVPRGLRNNSPLHF. The CDR3 region has the DNA TGTGCCAGCAGCTTAGTCCCCAGGGGGCTTAGGAATAATTCACCCCTCCACTTT.

This clonotype was counted between two and nine times. The chain uses TRBV3-1 and TRBJ2-3; TRBD2 aligns across 11 bases. V was pared by 0 bases and J by 9 bases, with 14 bases of the junction left unmatched. Per the germline V gene, CDR1 is LGHDT and CDR2 is YNNKEL (reference sequence). This CDR3 is 18 amino acids long. The CDR3 sequence is CASSQDPGLAAWRRTQYF. CDR3 coding DNA: TGTGCCAGCAGCCAAGACCCGGGACTAGCGGCCTGGAGAAGGACGCAGTATTTT.

As for this clonotype: It may be a read error: a sequence one base away is much more abundant. V is TRBV29-1 and J is TRBJ2-5, with D possibly matching TRBD1 (5 bases). Judging by the DNA end, TRBJ2-7 fits better; the J call may be wrong. Per the germline V gene, CDR1 is SQVTM and CDR2 is ANQGSEA. The CDR3 consists of 14 residues. The CDR3 DNA follows: TGCAGCGTTGAAGGTTGGGCAGGGACCTACGAGCAGTACTTC. It yields the protein CSVEGWAGTYEQYF.

This clonotype appeared a few times. V gene TRBV9 combines with J gene TRBJ2-3; 12 bases are a match to TRBD1. V trimming: 3 bases; J trimming: 0 bases; junction bases outside the gene matches: 20. The CDR3 is made up of 22 amino acids. Germline V CDR1 and CDR2: SGDLS, YYNGEE. The chain's CDR3 is CASSASGTGGEWLTASTDTQYF. Here the CDR3 DNA reads TGTGCCAGCAGCGCCTCCGGGACAGGGGGCGAGTGGCTAACCGCTAGCACAGATACGCAGTATTTT.

In this sample, this clonotype turned up a few times. The chain joins TRBV20-1 to TRBJ1-2; weak D call: TRBD1 (5 bases). The V gene's germline CDR1 is DFQATT and CDR2 SNEGSKA (reference sequence). The CDR3 spans 14 residues. Trimming shortened V by 3 bases and J by 8 bases, and 19 bases separated the two germline ends. CDR3 DNA: TGCAGTGCTAGTCGAAGGGGCCCCCTGGAGGGCTACACCTTC. This gives the protein CSASRRGPLEGYTF.

This clonotype was counted a few times. This sequence joins TRBV20-1 and TRBJ1-1; possibly TRBD1 for D (6 bases). Trimming took 3 bases from V and 4 from J, leaving 21 bases between them. Per germline, CDR1 DFQATT and CDR2 SNEGSKA (reference sequence). The CDR3 has 16 residues. CDR3 region: CSASILVSRGGTEAFF. CDR3 in DNA: TGCAGTGCTAGCATTCTTGTATCCAGGGGCGGCACTGAAGCTTTCTTT.

This clonotype was seen a few times. The chain combines TRBV5-1 with TRBJ2-6; TRBD1 might be the D (6 bases). This CDR3 spans 19 amino acids. V lost 4 bases and J lost 2, with 22 bases in between. Germline loops: CDR1 SGHRS, CDR2 YFSETQ. CDR3 region: CASSRTGSSEVTGANVLTF. CDR3 DNA sequence: TGCGCCAGCAGCCGAACAGGGTCCTCCGAAGTAACTGGGGCCAACGTCCTGACTTTC.